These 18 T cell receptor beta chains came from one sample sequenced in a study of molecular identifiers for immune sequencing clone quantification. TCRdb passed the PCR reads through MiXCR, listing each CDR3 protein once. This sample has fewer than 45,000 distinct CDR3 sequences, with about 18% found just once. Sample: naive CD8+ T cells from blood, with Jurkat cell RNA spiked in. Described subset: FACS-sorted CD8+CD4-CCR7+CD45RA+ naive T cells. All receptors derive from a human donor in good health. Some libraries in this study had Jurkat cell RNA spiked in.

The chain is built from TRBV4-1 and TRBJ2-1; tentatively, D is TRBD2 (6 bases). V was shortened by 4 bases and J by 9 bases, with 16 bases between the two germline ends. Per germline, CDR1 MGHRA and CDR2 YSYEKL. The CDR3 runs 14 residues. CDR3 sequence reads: CASSLSGDGGEQFF. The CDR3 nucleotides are TGCGCCAGCAGCCTCTCGGGGGATGGGGGTGAGCAGTTCTTC.

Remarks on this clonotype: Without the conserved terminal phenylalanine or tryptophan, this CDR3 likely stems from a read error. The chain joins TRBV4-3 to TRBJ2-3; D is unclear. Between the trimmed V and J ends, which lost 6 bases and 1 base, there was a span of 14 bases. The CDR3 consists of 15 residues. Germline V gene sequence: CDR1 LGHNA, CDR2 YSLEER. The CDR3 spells CASSPRLSGTDTQYL. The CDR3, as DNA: TGCGCCAGCAGTCCCCGTCTTTCGGGCACAGATACGCAGTATCTT.

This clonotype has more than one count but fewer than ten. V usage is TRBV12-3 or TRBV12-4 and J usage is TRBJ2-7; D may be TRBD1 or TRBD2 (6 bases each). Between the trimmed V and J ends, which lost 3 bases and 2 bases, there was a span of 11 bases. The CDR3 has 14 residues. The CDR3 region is CASSFAGGPYEQYF. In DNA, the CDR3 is TGTGCCAGCAGTTTTGCCGGGGGCCCCTACGAGCAGTACTTC.

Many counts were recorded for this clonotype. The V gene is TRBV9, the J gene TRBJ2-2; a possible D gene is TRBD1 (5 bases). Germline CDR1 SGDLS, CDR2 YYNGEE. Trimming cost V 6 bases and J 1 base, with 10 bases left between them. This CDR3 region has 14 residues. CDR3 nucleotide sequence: TGTGCCAGCAATCCCACAGGGAACACCGGGGAGCTGTTTTTT. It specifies CASNPTGNTGELFF.

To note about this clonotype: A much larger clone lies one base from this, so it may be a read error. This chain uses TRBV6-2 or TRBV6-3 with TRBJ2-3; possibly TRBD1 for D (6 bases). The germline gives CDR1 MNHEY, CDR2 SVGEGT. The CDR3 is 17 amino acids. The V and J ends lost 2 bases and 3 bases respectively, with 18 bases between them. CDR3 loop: CASSYRGGREATDTQYF. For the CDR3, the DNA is TGTGCCAGCAGTTACCGTGGGGGCAGGGAAGCAACAGATACGCAGTATTTT.

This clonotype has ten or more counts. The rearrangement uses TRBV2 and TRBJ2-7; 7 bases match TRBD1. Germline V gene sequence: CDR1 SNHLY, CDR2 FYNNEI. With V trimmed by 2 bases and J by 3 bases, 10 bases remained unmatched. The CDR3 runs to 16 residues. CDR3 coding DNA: TGTGCCAGCAGTGAAATAGGGGCCGGGACAGACTACGAGCAGTACTTC. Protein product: CASSEIGAGTDYEQYF.

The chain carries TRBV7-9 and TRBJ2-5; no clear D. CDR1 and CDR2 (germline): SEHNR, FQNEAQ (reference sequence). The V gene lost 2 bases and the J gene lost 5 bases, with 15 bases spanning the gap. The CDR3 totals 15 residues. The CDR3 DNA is TGTGCCAGCAGCTTAATTTTAGGGCCCCTGGAGACCCAGTACTTC. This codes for CASSLILGPLETQYF.

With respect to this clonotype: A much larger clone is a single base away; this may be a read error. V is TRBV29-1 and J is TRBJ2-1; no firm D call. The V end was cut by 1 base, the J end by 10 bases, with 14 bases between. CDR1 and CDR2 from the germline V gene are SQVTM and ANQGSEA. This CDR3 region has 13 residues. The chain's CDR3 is CSVEGKMDMEQFF. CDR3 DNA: TGCAGCGTTGAAGGTAAAATGGATATGGAGCAGTTCTTC.

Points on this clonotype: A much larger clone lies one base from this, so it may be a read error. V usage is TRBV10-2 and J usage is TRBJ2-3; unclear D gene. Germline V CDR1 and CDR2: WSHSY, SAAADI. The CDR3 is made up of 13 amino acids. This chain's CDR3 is CVSSRARTDTQYF. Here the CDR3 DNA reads TGCGTCAGCAGTCGGGCCCGCACAGATACGCAGTATTTT.

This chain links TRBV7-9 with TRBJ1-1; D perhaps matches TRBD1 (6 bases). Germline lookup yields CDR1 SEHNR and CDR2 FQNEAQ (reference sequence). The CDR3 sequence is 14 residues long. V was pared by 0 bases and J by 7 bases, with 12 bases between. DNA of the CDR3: TGTGCCAGCAGCTTAGCGGGGGGGGCTAATGAAGCTTTCTTT. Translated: CASSLAGGANEAFF.

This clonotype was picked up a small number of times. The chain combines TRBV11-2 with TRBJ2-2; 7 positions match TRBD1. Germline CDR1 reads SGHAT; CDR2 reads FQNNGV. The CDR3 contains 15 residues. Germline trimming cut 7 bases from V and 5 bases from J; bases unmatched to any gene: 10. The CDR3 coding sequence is TGTGCCAGCACCCCGCTACCAGGGGGTACCGGGGAGCTGTTTTTT. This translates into CASTPLPGGTGELFF. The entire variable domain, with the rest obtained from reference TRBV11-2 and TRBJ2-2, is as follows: EAGVAQSPRYKIIEKRQSVAFWCNPISGHATLYWYQQILGQGPKLLIQFQNNGVVDDSQLPKDRFSAERLKGVDSTLKIQPAKLEDSAVYLCASTPLPGGTGELFFGEGSRLTVL.

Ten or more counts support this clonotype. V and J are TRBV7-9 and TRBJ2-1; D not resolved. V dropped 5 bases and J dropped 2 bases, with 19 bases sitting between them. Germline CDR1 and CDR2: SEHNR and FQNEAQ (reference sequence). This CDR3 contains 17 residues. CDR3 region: CASSPNQFVKAYNEQFF. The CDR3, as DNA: TGTGCCAGCAGCCCGAATCAATTCGTAAAGGCCTACAATGAGCAGTTCTTC.

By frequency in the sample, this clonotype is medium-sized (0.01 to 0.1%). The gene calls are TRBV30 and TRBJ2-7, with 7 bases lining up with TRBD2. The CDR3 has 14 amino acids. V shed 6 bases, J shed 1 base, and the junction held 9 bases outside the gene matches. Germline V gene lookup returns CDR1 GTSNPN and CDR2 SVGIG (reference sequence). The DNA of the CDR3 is TGTGCCTGTTGCGGGGCGGGAGATTCCTACGAGCAGTACTTC. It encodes CACCGAGDSYEQYF.

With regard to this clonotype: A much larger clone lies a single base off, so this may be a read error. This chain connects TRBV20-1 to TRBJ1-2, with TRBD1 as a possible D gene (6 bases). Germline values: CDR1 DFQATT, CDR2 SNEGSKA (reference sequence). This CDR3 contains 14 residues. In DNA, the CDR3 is TGCAGTGCTAGGTCCCCACAGGGCTACTATGGCTACATCTTC. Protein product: CSARSPQGYYGYIF.

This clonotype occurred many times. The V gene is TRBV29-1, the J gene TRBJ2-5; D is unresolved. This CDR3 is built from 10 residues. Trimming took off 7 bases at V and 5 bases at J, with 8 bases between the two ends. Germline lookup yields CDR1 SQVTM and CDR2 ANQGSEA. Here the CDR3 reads CSAVGETQYF. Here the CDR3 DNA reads TGCAGCGCTGTTGGTGAGACCCAGTACTTC.

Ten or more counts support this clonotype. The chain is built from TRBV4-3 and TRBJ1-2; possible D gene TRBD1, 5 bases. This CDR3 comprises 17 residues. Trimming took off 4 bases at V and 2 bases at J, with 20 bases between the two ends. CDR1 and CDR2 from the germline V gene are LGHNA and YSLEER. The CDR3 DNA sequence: TGCGCCAGCAGCCCCGGGGTTGCAGGGACTATAAACTATGGCTACACCTTC. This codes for CASSPGVAGTINYGYTF.

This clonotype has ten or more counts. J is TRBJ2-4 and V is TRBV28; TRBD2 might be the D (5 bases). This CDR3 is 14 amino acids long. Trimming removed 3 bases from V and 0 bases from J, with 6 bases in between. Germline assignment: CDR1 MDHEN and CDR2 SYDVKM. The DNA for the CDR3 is TGTGCCAGCAGTTTCCGGGGAGCCAAAAACATTCAGTACTTC. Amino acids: CASSFRGAKNIQYF.

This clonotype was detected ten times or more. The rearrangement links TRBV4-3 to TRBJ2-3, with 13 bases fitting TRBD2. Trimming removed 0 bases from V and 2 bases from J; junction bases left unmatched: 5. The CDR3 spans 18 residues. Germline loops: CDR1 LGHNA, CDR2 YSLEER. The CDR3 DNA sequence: TGCGCCAGCAGCCAAGAGGGACTAGCGGGATCCCCCACAGATACGCAGTATTTT. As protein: CASSQEGLAGSPTDTQYF.